Following are 19 T cell receptor beta chains from one sample sequenced in a study of OX40 agonist ivuxolimab in advanced cancers. TCRdb keeps only in-frame clones here, not all; method: immunoSEQ multiplex PCR. The sample includes about 80,000 clones, around 88% of them seen just once. The sequencing used CD4+ or CD8+ T cells sorted from blood, collected in a trial of the OX40 agonist ivuxolimab. All receptors derive from an adult with an advanced solid tumor such as melanoma, head and neck, liver or kidney cancer.

The rearrangement links TRBV11-3 to TRBJ2-2, with D possibly TRBD1 on 5 matching bases. Per germline, CDR1 SGHNT and CDR2 YENEEA. The CDR3 has 14 amino acids. V was shortened by 7 bases and J by 2 bases, with 11 bases between the two germline ends. In DNA, the CDR3 is TGTGCCAGCAAAATGACAGATAACACCGGGGAGCTGTTTTTT. Encoded protein: CASKMTDNTGELFF. The full variable domain, completed using reference TRBV11-3 and TRBJ2-2, is EAGVVQSPRYKIIEKKQPVAFWCNPISGHNTLYWYLQNLGQGPELLIRYENEEAVDDSQLPKDRFSAERLKGVDSTLKIQPAELGDSAVYLCASKMTDNTGELFFGEGSRLTVL.

The chain has TRBV29-1 and TRBJ1-1; 9 bases match TRBD1. The V segment lost 7 bases and the J segment 5 bases; nucleotides outside the gene matches: 5. Germline lookup yields CDR1 SQVTM and CDR2 ANQGSEA. This CDR3 spans 12 amino acids. The CDR3 loop reads CSARTGETEAFF. Here the CDR3 DNA reads TGCAGCGCGAGGACAGGGGAGACTGAAGCTTTCTTT.

The chain recombines TRBV4-1 with TRBJ2-5, with 7 nucleotides matching TRBD1. Germline V gene sequence: CDR1 MGHRA, CDR2 YSYEKL. This CDR3 is 15 amino acids long. The J segment lost 1 base and the V segment lost 2 bases, leaving 4 bases of the junction unmatched. The CDR3 here is CASSQPQGPQETQYF. The CDR3 DNA sequence: TGCGCCAGCAGCCAACCACAGGGGCCCCAAGAGACCCAGTACTTC.

The chain carries TRBV7-2 and TRBJ2-7; D is undetermined. The CDR3 length is 14 residues. CDR1 and CDR2 from the germline V gene are SGHTA and FQGNSA. Trimming took off 1 base at V and 0 bases at J, with 7 bases between the two ends. The CDR3 protein is CASSLGASSYEQYF. CDR3 nucleotide sequence: TGTGCCAGCAGCTTAGGGGCCAGCTCCTACGAGCAGTACTTC.

V and J are TRBV5-6 and TRBJ2-5, with 7 bases lining up with TRBD1. The CDR3 is made up of 14 amino acids. The J segment lost 0 bases and the V segment lost 4 bases, leaving 3 bases of the junction unmatched. CDR1 is SGHDT and CDR2 is YYEEEE in the germline V gene. CDR3 sequence: CASSTDRDQETQYF. The CDR3 DNA follows: TGTGCCAGCAGCACCGACAGGGACCAAGAGACCCAGTACTTC.

The chain employs TRBV21-1 and TRBJ1-1. TRBV21-1 is annotated as a pseudogene. The CDR3 sequence is 10 residues long. The CDR3 here is CASSKIGPTF. The CDR3, as DNA: TGTGCCAGCAGCAAAATCGGACCAACCTTT.

This clone was observed a single time. This chain connects TRBV5-4 to TRBJ2-7; D tentatively reads TRBD1 or TRBD2 (5 bases each). Trimming took off 2 bases at V and 2 bases at J, with 11 bases between the two ends. This CDR3 has 14 residues. In germline, CDR1 is SGHNT, CDR2 YYREEE (reference sequence). The CDR3 DNA is TGTGCCAGCAGCTTCCGGGACGGAACCTACGAGCAGTACTTC. Amino acids: CASSFRDGTYEQYF.

V and J are TRBV7-3 and TRBJ1-6; 10 nucleotides agree with TRBD1. Trimming removed 5 bases from V and 6 bases from J; junction bases left unmatched: 4. Germline-derived CDR1 and CDR2 are SGHTA and FQGTGA. The CDR3 is made up of 15 amino acids. The CDR3 bases are TGTGCCAGCAGCCCAGGGACAGGGGCTAATTCACCCCTCCACTTT. Its translation is CASSPGTGANSPLHF.

The chain couples TRBV6-6 to TRBJ1-5, with D hard to call. V was cut by 0 bases and J by 8 bases, with 11 bases left in between. From germline, CDR1 is MNHNY and CDR2 SVGAGI (reference sequence). The CDR3 length is 14 residues. The CDR3 spells CASSYSTGEEPQHF. The DNA for the CDR3 is TGTGCCAGCAGTTACTCGACGGGCGAGGAGCCCCAGCATTTT.

The V and J genes are TRBV5-1 and TRBJ2-3; a possible D gene is TRBD2 (5 bases). Trimming took 0 bases from V and 1 from J, leaving 9 bases between them. From germline, CDR1 is SGHRS and CDR2 YFSETQ. This CDR3 is built from 15 residues. The CDR3 sequence is CASSLDGDGTDTQYF. DNA of the CDR3: TGCGCCAGCAGCTTGGACGGGGATGGCACAGATACGCAGTATTTT.

This clone came up once. V usage is TRBV5-4 and J usage is TRBJ2-5, with D possibly TRBD2 on 5 matching bases. This CDR3 region has 12 residues. The germline gives CDR1 SGHNT, CDR2 YYREEE (reference sequence). Trimming took 7 bases from V and 1 from J, leaving 8 bases between them. CDR3 nucleotide sequence: TGTGCCAGCGGAGGATCCCAAGAGACCCAGTACTTC. It specifies CASGGSQETQYF.

The chain uses TRBV30 and TRBJ1-5, with 8 bases fitting TRBD1. CDR1 and CDR2 from the germline V gene are GTSNPN and SVGIG (reference sequence). The CDR3 runs 14 residues. V dropped 1 base and J dropped 6; count of bases not matched to a gene: 5. CDR3 region: CAWSGQGAIQPQHF. The CDR3 nucleotides read TGTGCCTGGAGTGGCCAGGGGGCTATTCAGCCCCAGCATTTT.

The chain joins TRBV5-4 to TRBJ2-5; D remains unclear. The CDR3 has 14 residues. V lost 0 bases, J lost 3 bases, and 9 bases lay in between. Germline CDR1 and CDR2: SGHNT and YYREEE (reference sequence). This chain's CDR3 is CASSLGTEEETQYF. The CDR3 nucleotides read TGTGCCAGCAGCTTGGGAACCGAGGAAGAGACCCAGTACTTC.

The rearrangement uses TRBV4-1 and TRBJ1-1; 10 bases are a match to TRBD1. The CDR3 sequence is 15 residues long. Trimming removed 3 bases from V and 1 base from J; junction bases left unmatched: 2. Germline CDR1 and CDR2: MGHRA and YSYEKL. Here the CDR3 reads CASSHRQGANTEAFF. The CDR3, as DNA: TGCGCCAGCAGCCACCGACAGGGGGCGAACACTGAAGCTTTCTTT.

The rearrangement uses TRBV19 and TRBJ2-2; 9 positions match TRBD1. V shed 6 bases, J shed 4 bases, and the junction held 6 bases outside the gene matches. Germline-derived CDR1 and CDR2 are LNHDA and SQIVND (reference sequence). The CDR3 is 15 residues long. For the CDR3, the DNA is TGTGCCAGTAGACCGGGACAGGGAGGCACCGGGGAGCTGTTTTTT. Translation gives CASRPGQGGTGELFF.

The CDR3: CASHFTGNQPQHF. The CDR3 nucleotides are TGTGCCAGTCATTTTACAGGGAATCAGCCCCAGCATTTT. The chain has TRBV19 and TRBJ1-5, with D possibly matching TRBD1 (6 bases). The CDR3 spans 13 residues. V gave up 8 bases and J gave up 4 bases, with 12 bases separating them. The germline V gene has CDR1 LNHDA and CDR2 SQIVND (reference sequence).

This sequence joins TRBV21-1 and TRBJ2-7; the table's D gene call, TRBD1, was not cross checked with the DNA. TRBV21-1 is classified as a pseudogene. The CDR3 is 15 residues long. The CDR3 reads CASSKTPRASYEQYF. The CDR3 bases are TGTGCCAGCAGCAAAACCCCCAGGGCCTCCTACGAGCAGTACTTC.

V is TRBV29-1 and J is TRBJ1-1, with D uncertain. V was pared by 4 bases and J by 2 bases, with 11 bases between. Germline CDR1 and CDR2: SQVTM and ANQGSEA. The CDR3 is made up of 13 amino acids. DNA for the CDR3: TGCAGCGTTGCGAGGGCGGACAACACTGAAGCTTTCTTT. It specifies CSVARADNTEAFF.

The chain uses TRBV10-3 and TRBJ1-1, with TRBD1 as a possible D gene (5 bases). The CDR3 consists of 13 residues. Germline V gene sequence: CDR1 ENHRY, CDR2 SYGVKD. Trimming pared 4 bases from V and 3 bases from J, leaving 9 bases between. Written as DNA, the CDR3 is TGTGCCATCAGTGGGCAGGGTCACACTGAAGCTTTCTTT. Protein product: CAISGQGHTEAFF.